This TCR beta chain was retrieved from a study of blood T cell repertoires in COVID-19. Trimming cost V 4 bases and J 7 bases; bases outside gene matches: 9. The CDR3 is 15 amino acids. Germline-derived CDR1 and CDR2 are KGHSH and LQKENI. Clones were read by immunoSEQ multiplex PCR, and TCRdb kept only the in-frame ones, dropping some. Of 250,000 to 300,000 clones listed, about 88% are singletons. Sample: peripheral blood. This sequence was found in a man aged 18 to 29 with active or convalescent COVID-19. The genes are TRBV18 and TRBJ1-2; 10 bases align to TRBD1. The CDR3 is CASSQAGTGVVGYTF. CDR3 coding DNA: TGTGCCAGCTCACAAGCCGGGACAGGGGTGGTTGGCTACACCTTC.